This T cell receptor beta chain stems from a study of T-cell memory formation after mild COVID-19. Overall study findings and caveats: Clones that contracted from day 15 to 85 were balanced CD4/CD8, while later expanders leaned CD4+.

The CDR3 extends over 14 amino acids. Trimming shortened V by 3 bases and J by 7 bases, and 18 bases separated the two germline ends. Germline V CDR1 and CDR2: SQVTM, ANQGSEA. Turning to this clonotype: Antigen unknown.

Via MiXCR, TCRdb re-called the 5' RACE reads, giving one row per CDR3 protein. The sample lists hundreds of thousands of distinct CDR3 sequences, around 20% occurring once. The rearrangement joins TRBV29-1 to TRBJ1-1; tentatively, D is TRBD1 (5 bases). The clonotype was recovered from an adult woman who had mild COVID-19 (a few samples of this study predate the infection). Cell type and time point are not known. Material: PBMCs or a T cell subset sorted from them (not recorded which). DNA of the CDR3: TGCAGCGTTGAGGTAGTGGGACGGAACTTTGAAGCTTTCTTT. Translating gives CSVEVVGRNFEAFF.